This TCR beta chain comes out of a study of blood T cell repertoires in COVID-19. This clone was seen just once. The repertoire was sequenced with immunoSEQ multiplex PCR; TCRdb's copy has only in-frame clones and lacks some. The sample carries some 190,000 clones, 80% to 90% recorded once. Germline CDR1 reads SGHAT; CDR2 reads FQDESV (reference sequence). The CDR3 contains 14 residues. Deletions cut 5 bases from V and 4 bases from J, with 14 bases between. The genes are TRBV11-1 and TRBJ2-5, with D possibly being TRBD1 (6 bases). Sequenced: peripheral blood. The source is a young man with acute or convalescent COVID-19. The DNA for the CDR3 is TGTGCCAGCAGCCCTAGACAGGCACCAGAGACCCAGTACTTC. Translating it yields CASSPRQAPETQYF.